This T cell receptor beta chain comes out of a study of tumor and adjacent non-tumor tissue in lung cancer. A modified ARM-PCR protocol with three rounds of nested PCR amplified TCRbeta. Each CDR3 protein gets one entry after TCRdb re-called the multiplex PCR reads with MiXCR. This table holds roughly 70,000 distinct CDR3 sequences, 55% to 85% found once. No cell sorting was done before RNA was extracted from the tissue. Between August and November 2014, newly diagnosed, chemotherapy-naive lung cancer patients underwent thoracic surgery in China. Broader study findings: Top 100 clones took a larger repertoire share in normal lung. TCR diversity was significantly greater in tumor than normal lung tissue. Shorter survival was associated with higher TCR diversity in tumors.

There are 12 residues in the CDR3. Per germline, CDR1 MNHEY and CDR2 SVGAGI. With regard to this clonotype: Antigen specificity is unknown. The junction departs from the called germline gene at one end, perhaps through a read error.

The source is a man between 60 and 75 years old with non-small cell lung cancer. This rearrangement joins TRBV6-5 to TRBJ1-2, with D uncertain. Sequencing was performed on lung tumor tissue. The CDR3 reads CSSSRGGYGYTF. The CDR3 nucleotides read TGTTCCAGCAGCCGCGGAGGCTATGGCTACACGTTC.